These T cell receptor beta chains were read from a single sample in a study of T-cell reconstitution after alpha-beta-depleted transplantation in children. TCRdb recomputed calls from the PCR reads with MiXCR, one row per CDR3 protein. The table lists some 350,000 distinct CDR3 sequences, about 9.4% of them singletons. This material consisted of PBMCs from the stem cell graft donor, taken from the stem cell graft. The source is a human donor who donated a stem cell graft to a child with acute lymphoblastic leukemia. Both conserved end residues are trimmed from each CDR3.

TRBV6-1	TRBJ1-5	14	ASSEAGTTNGQPQH
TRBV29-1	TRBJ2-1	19	SVAGTGYGTSGRPSYNEQF
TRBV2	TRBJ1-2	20	ASSEAAGRALPGQVPNYGYT
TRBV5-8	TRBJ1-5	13	ASSLGQGAYQPQH
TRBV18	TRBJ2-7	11	ASSSGTYYEQY
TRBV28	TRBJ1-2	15	ASSPPGQGASLDGNT
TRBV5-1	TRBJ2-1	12	ASSSRQGGGEQF
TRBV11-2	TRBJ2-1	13	ASSGRGLASHEQF
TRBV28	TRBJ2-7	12	ASTWAGVGDEQY
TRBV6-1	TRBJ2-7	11	ASETGGYYEQY
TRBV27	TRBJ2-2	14	ASSFPTSGNTGELF
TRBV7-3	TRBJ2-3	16	ASSLTRGLAGVLDTQY
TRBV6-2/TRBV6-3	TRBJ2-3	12	ASSYGQKTDTQY
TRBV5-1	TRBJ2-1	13	ASSLGTSAGQEQF
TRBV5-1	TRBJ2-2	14	ASRPPESGSTGELF
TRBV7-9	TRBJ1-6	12	ASSAQGYNSPLH
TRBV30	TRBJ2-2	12	AWREDPNTGELF
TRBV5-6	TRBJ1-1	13	ASSDRAGVGTEAF
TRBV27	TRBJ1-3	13	ASRPDRTSGNTIY
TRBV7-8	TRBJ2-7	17	ASSSPLGQPHRLVYEQY
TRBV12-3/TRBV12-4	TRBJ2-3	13	ASSLNGIGTDTQY
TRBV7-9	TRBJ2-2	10	ASSGVAGSLF
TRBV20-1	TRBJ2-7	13	SARDFSGSSYEQY
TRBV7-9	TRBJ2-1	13	ASSLLASGRNEQF
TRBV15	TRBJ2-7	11	ATSTTGAYEQY
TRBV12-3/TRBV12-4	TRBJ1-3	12	ASSFRGSGNTIY